This T cell receptor (beta chain) derives from a study of blood T cell repertoires in COVID-19. Study in general: The United States, Italy and Spain supplied acute and convalescent COVID-19 samples. Sample material is recorded as cDNA or gDNA derived from T cells, B-cell-depleted T cells, or PBMCs.

Per the germline V gene, CDR1 is MNHEY and CDR2 is SMNVEV (reference sequence). The CDR3 spans 16 residues. J gave up 6 bases and V 0 bases, and 5 bases lay outside the gene matches. Clones were read by immunoSEQ multiplex PCR, and TCRdb kept only the in-frame ones, dropping some. The sample holds some 350,000 clones, 87% seen once. The genes are TRBV27 and TRBJ2-1, with 10 bases fitting TRBD2. Sequenced: peripheral blood. This receptor was identified in a woman in her forties or fifties with COVID-19, enrolled during active disease. The CDR3 spells CASSLSSGRAGNEQFF. CDR3 DNA sequence: TGTGCCAGCAGTTTATCGAGCGGGAGGGCCGGCAATGAGCAGTTCTTC.